The rows below give T cell receptor beta chains drawn from one sample of a study of shared clonotypes between healthy human individuals. TCRdb's table, derived via immunoSEQ multiplex PCR, lists solely in-frame clones and lacks some. The sample carries about 2.3 million clones, 85% to 95% recorded once. The specimen was naive CD4+ T cells from PBMCs. These receptors all stem from a young man in good health. Some clones in this sample may be carry-over from other donors' samples. Each CDR3 is given with its conserved first and last residue. A D gene is named only where the DNA matches it firmly. The size of a clone is reported for some rows only, either as once, few or many, or as a class for expanded clones.

v_gene	j_gene	d_gene	abundance	CDR3nt	CDR3aa
TRBV6-5	TRBJ1-1	.	.	TGTGCCAGCAGTGCCCAGGTTGGGGCTATCACTGAAGCTTTCTTT	CASSAQVGAITEAFF
TRBV2	TRBJ2-7	TRBD1	once	TGTGCCAGTAGGGACAGGGGCGAGTACGAGCAGTACTTC	CASRDRGEYEQYF
TRBV15	TRBJ1-5	TRBD1	.	TGTGCCACCAGCAGAGATGGAACAGGGGGTCAGCCCCAGCATTTT	CATSRDGTGGQPQHF
TRBV7-6	TRBJ2-7	TRBD1	.	TGTGCCAGCAGCTTAAAACCGACAGGGACCGAGCAGTACTTC	CASSLKPTGTEQYF
TRBV10-3	TRBJ2-1	.	once	TGTGCCATGGCAACAGACTACAATGAGCAGTTCTTC	CAMATDYNEQFF
TRBV27	TRBJ2-1	TRBD2	.	TGTGCCAGCACCCCTCGGCGGGGGAGCTCCTACAATGAGCAGTTCTTC	CASTPRRGSSYNEQFF
TRBV12-5	TRBJ2-5	.	.	TGTGCTAGTGGTTTGGCCCACCAGGGAAGAGAGACCCAGTACTTC	CASGLAHQGRETQYF
TRBV5-1	TRBJ1-1	.	.	TGCGCCAGCAGCTTTGTTGGTGGAGGCACTGAAGCTTTCTTT	CASSFVGGGTEAFF
TRBV11-2	TRBJ2-7	.	.	TGTGCCAGCAGCACCGACAGCTACTCCTACGAGCAGTACTTC	CASSTDSYSYEQYF
TRBV7-6	TRBJ2-5	.	.	TGTGCCAGCAGCTTAGTCGGAAGTCAAGAGACCCAGTACTTC	CASSLVGSQETQYF
TRBV30	TRBJ2-1	.	.	TGTGCCTGGACCAAAAAGCGAGAGCAGTTCTTC	CAWTKKREQFF
TRBV27	TRBJ1-6	TRBD1	.	TGTGCCAGCAGTCCCGGACAGGGGGAAAATTCACCCCTCCACTTT	CASSPGQGENSPLHF
TRBV7-2	TRBJ2-5	TRBD2	.	TGTGCCAGCAGCTTAACTATGTTCGGGGAGGGCCGGGGGTACTTC	CASSLTMFGEGRGYF
TRBV4-2	TRBJ1-5	.	.	TGTGCCAGCAGCCAAGATATAGATCAGCCCCAGCATTTT	CASSQDIDQPQHF
TRBV13	TRBJ2-1	.	.	TGTGCCAGCACGCGTTACAATGAGCAGTTCTTC	CASTRYNEQFF
TRBV5-6	TRBJ1-3	TRBD1	.	TGTGCCAGCAGTTTGTACCTATTTCCGGGACAGGGATTT	CASSLYLFPGQGF
TRBV6-5	TRBJ1-2	TRBD1	.	TGTGCCAGCAGACGAGGGACAGGGAATGGCTACACCTTC	CASRRGTGNGYTF
TRBV4-1	TRBJ1-5	TRBD1	once	TGCGCCAGCAGCCTCGGACAGGGGAGAGAGCCCCAGCATTTT	CASSLGQGREPQHF
TRBV18	TRBJ2-3	.	.	TGTGCCAGCTCACCACGGGGGCCGACCGGGGATACGCAGTATTTT	CASSPRGPTGDTQYF
TRBV6-1	TRBJ1-2	.	.	TGTGCCAGCGCGAGGGCGCCGGGTCGGGACTATGGCTACACCTTC	CASARAPGRDYGYTF
TRBV5-1	TRBJ2-5	TRBD1	.	TGCGCCAGCAGCTTGCAAGCAGGGGGCCAAGAGACCCAGTACTTC	CASSLQAGGQETQYF